These T cell receptor beta chains were read from a single sample in a study of T-cell memory formation after mild COVID-19. TCRdb redid the calling of the 5' RACE reads with MiXCR, one entry per CDR3 protein. Of approximately 300,000 distinct CDR3 sequences detected, approximately 15% appear once; the ten largest clones hold roughly 22%. Sequences were obtained from PBMCs or a T cell subset sorted from them (not recorded which). Every receptor here comes from a man in his late teens or twenties who had mild COVID-19 (a few samples of this study predate the infection). Cell type and time point are not known. Both conserved end residues are part of each CDR3. The order of the fields is J gene, clone size, D gene, V gene, CDR3 protein, CDR3 DNA. A D gene is named only where the DNA matches it firmly. Size is stated for part of the rows, as once, few or many counts, or as a class when the clone is expanded.

TRBJ1-2	-	-	TRBV5-1	CASSLKAEYGYTF	TGCGCCAGCAGCTTGAAGGCAGAGTATGGCTACACCTTC
TRBJ2-7	-	TRBD1	TRBV12-3/TRBV12-4	CASSQRTGWYEQYF	TGTGCCAGCAGTCAACGGACAGGGTGGTACGAGCAGTACTTC
TRBJ2-7	-	-	TRBV6-5	CASSYDGQYEQYF	TGTGCCAGCAGTTACGATGGACAGTACGAGCAGTACTTC
TRBJ2-5	-	TRBD1	TRBV4-3	CASSQSGLGTGVETQYF	TGCGCCAGCAGCCAGTCCGGTCTCGGGACAGGGGTGGAGACCCAGTACTTC
TRBJ1-1	-	-	TRBV7-2	CASSLEGTGAFF	TGTGCCAGCAGCTTAGAGGGCACCGGGGCTTTCTTT
TRBJ2-1	few	TRBD2	TRBV27	CASSPLTSGSYNEQFF	TGTGCCAGCAGTCCCCTTACTAGCGGCTCCTACAATGAGCAGTTCTTC
TRBJ2-5	few	-	TRBV27	CASSLFGTQYF	TGTGCCAGCAGTTTATTCGGGACCCAGTACTTC
TRBJ1-2	few	-	TRBV5-1	CASSYPGSFYGYTF	TGCGCCAGCAGCTACCCGGGGAGCTTTTATGGCTACACCTTC
TRBJ2-4	-	-	TRBV3-1	CASSQGGGNIQYF	TGTGCCAGCAGCCAAGGAGGGGGAAACATTCAGTACTTC
TRBJ2-3	few	-	TRBV5-1	CASSLVEGGSDTQYF	TGCGCCAGCAGCCTCGTCGAGGGAGGTTCGGATACGCAGTATTTT
TRBJ2-3	few	-	TRBV10-3	CAINSAGSLLYTDTQYF	TGTGCCATCAATTCCGCGGGGAGTCTACTTTACACAGATACGCAGTATTTT
TRBJ1-1	few	-	TRBV18	CASSLGGRGLMNTEAFF	TGTGCCAGCTCCCTCGGGGGTAGAGGTCTTATGAACACTGAAGCTTTCTTT
TRBJ1-5	-	-	TRBV4-2	CASSQEARNQPQHF	TGTGCCAGCAGCCAAGAAGCACGAAATCAGCCCCAGCATTTT
TRBJ1-2	-	-	TRBV20-1	CSARSIRGGEANYGYTF	TGCAGTGCTAGATCAATCAGGGGCGGGGAAGCTAACTATGGCTACACCTTC
TRBJ2-1	-	-	TRBV20-1	CSARALAENEQFF	TGCAGTGCTAGAGCCCTCGCGGAGAATGAGCAGTTCTTC
TRBJ1-1	-	-	TRBV2	CASSDSGNTEAFF	TGTGCCAGCAGTGATTCGGGCAACACTGAAGCTTTCTTT
TRBJ1-1	few	-	TRBV7-3	CASSLVHLGRAFF	TGTGCCAGCAGCTTAGTACACCTCGGACGAGCTTTCTTT
TRBJ1-2	many	-	TRBV12-3/TRBV12-4	CASSFGQKNYGYTF	TGTGCCAGCAGTTTCGGACAGAAGAACTATGGCTACACCTTC
TRBJ2-7	few	TRBD1	TRBV6-6	CASSGQESSYEQYF	TGTGCCAGCAGTGGACAGGAGAGCTCCTACGAGCAGTACTTC
TRBJ1-1	once	-	TRBV7-9	CASSGGRGNTEAFF	TGTGCCAGCAGCGGTGGCAGGGGTAACACTGAAGCTTTCTTT
TRBJ2-2	-	-	TRBV7-9	CASSPGASTGELFF	TGTGCCAGCAGCCCCGGGGCTAGTACCGGGGAGCTGTTTTTT
TRBJ1-1	many	-	TRBV2	CASTLSENTEAFF	TGTGCCAGCACCCTGAGTGAGAACACTGAAGCTTTCTTT
TRBJ2-2	-	-	TRBV7-9	CASSFVPGELFF	TGTGCCAGCAGCTTTGTCCCCGGGGAGCTGTTTTTT
TRBJ1-5	-	-	TRBV28	CASSLTFQPQHF	TGTGCCAGCAGTTTAACGTTTCAGCCCCAGCATTTT
TRBJ1-1	few	-	TRBV19	CASSIHQNTEAFF	TGTGCCAGTAGTATACATCAGAACACTGAAGCTTTCTTT
TRBJ2-5	-	TRBD2	TRBV6-2/TRBV6-3	CASLSRGTRETQYF	TGTGCCAGCTTATCGCGGGGGACTAGAGAGACCCAGTACTTC
TRBJ2-1	many	TRBD2	TRBV7-6	CASSFGTSYNEQFF	TGTGCCAGCAGTTTCGGGACTAGCTACAATGAGCAGTTCTTC
TRBJ2-1	many	-	TRBV10-3	CAISERSPREGLEQFF	TGTGCCATCAGTGAAAGGTCCCCCCGTGAGGGGCTTGAGCAGTTCTTC
TRBJ2-2	-	-	TRBV30	CAWSPINPGELFF	TGTGCCTGGAGTCCCATCAACCCCGGGGAGCTGTTTTTT
TRBJ2-1	few	TRBD1	TRBV2	CASRLRTGSYNEQFF	TGTGCCAGCAGGCTCCGGACAGGGTCCTACAATGAGCAGTTCTTC
TRBJ1-2	-	-	TRBV28	CASSSGGANYGYTF	TGTGCCAGCAGCTCCGGGGGGGCTAACTATGGCTACACCTTC
TRBJ1-5	-	-	TRBV12-3/TRBV12-4	CASIGGSDQPQHF	TGTGCCAGCATTGGGGGTTCGGATCAGCCCCAGCATTTT
TRBJ2-3	many	TRBD2	TRBV5-1	CASSFRAGGTDTQYF	TGCGCCAGCAGCTTTCGAGCGGGGGGCACAGATACGCAGTATTTT
TRBJ1-2	-	-	TRBV7-2	CASSWGGASGYTF	TGTGCCAGCAGCTGGGGGGGCGCCTCTGGCTACACCTTC
TRBJ1-3	-	-	TRBV7-2	CASSLGQGSGNTIYF	TGTGCCAGCAGCTTAGGCCAGGGCTCTGGAAACACCATATATTTT